One and the same sample provided the 15 T cell receptor beta chains below, sequenced in a study of cytomegalovirus exposure and HLA in healthy donors. The PCR was carried out with 60 Vbeta primers and 13 Jbeta primers. This table comes from immunoSEQ multiplex PCR, and its TCRdb copy is limited to in-frame clones, with some not included. The sample consists of 110,000 to 150,000 clones, under 80% of them appearing once. The specimen sequenced was PBMCs. The origin of the receptors is a woman between 50 and 59 years old in good health and CMV-seropositive.

For the CDR3, the DNA is TGTGCCAGCAGGCGAAACGGACTAGCGGGGGTAGAGACCCAGTACTTC. Translating it yields CASRRNGLAGVETQYF. The chain uses TRBV2 and TRBJ2-5; 13 nucleotides align to TRBD2. V lost 6 bases, J lost 4 bases, and 8 bases stayed unmatched. In germline, CDR1 is SNHLY, CDR2 FYNNEI. The CDR3 runs 16 residues.

The rearrangement links TRBV5-1 to TRBJ2-5, with TRBD2 identical over 13 bases. Per germline, CDR1 SGHRS and CDR2 YFSETQ. V lost 0 bases and J lost 3; bases outside the gene matches: 2. This CDR3 contains 16 residues. The CDR3 sequence: CASSLAGTSGEETQYF. In DNA form, the CDR3 reads TGCGCCAGCAGCTTGGCCGGGACTAGCGGGGAAGAGACCCAGTACTTC.

The chain links TRBV6-5 to TRBJ2-3, with a possible D match to TRBD2 (5 bases). Trimming pared 1 base from V and 4 bases from J, leaving 15 bases between. The CDR3 sequence is 16 residues long. CDR1 MNHEY and CDR2 SVGAGI come from the germline V gene. The CDR3 region is CASSYYRGEISDTQYF. The CDR3 DNA follows: TGTGCCAGCAGTTACTATCGGGGTGAAATTTCAGATACGCAGTATTTT.

This clone was picked up a small number of times. V gene TRBV4-2 combines with J gene TRBJ1-2, with a weak D call TRBD1 (5 bases). CDR3 length: 13 residues. V was cut by 0 bases and J by 9 bases, with 11 bases left in between. The germline gives CDR1 LGHNA, CDR2 YNFKEQ. The CDR3 protein is CASSQDRVVSYTF. The DNA of the CDR3 is TGTGCCAGCAGCCAAGACAGGGTGGTAAGCTACACCTTC.

V gene TRBV6-6 combines with J gene TRBJ2-5; a weak D match, TRBD1 (6 bases). Germline CDR1 MNHNY, CDR2 SVGAGI (reference sequence). V lost 8 bases to trimming and J lost 5 bases, with 24 bases between them. This CDR3 has 16 residues. Here the CDR3 DNA reads TGTGCCAGCCGATCGGACAGATCGGGGAGTGGGGAGACCCAGTACTTC. Translated, it gives CASRSDRSGSGETQYF.

This clone was picked up a small number of times. The chain joins TRBV29-1 to TRBJ1-4; D unresolved. CDR1 and CDR2 from the germline V gene are SQVTM and ANQGSEA. There are 13 residues in the CDR3. Trimming stripped 4 bases from V and 3 bases from J, with 9 bases between. In DNA form, the CDR3 reads TGCAGCGTTGCAGCGGCAGCTAATGAAAAACTGTTTTTT. Residues: CSVAAAANEKLFF.

The J gene is TRBJ2-5, the V gene TRBV7-9; TRBD2 matches at 9 bases. The germline CDR1 and CDR2 sequences are SEHNR and FQNEAQ (reference sequence). V trimming: 1 base; J trimming: 6 bases; junction bases outside the gene matches: 9. This CDR3 comprises 16 residues. The CDR3 loop is CASSLEGGGVRKTQYF. The CDR3 DNA is TGTGCCAGCAGCTTAGAGGGCGGGGGGGTTCGGAAGACCCAGTACTTC.

The chain carries TRBV14 and TRBJ2-5, with D tentatively TRBD2 (5 bases). The V gene lost 2 bases and the J gene lost 13 bases, with 11 bases spanning the gap. The CDR3 is made up of 11 amino acids. Germline CDR1 and CDR2: SGHDN and FVKESK. Here the CDR3 reads CASSQMREAYF. In nucleotides, the CDR3 is TGTGCCAGCAGCCAAATGAGGGAAGCGTACTTC.

The chain recombines TRBV7-3 with TRBJ2-7; TRBD1 agrees at 7 bases. Germline CDR1 is SGHTA and CDR2 is FQGTGA. With V trimmed by 5 bases and J by 5 bases, 6 bases remained unmatched. This CDR3 comprises 13 residues. The CDR3 loop reads CASSTRTGDEQYF. The CDR3 nucleotides read TGTGCCAGCAGCACCCGGACAGGTGACGAGCAGTACTTC.

Only one count was recorded for this clone. The chain joins TRBV10-3 to TRBJ2-7; D might be TRBD1 (6 bases). The V end was cut by 6 bases, the J end by 3 bases, with 6 bases between. CDR1 and CDR2 (germline): ENHRY, SYGVKD. This CDR3 spans 11 amino acids. The CDR3 region is CAIRDSYEQYF. The CDR3 region has the DNA TGTGCCATCAGGGACAGCTACGAGCAGTACTTC.

J is TRBJ2-7 and V is TRBV6-6, with 7 bases that match TRBD2. The V gene end was trimmed by 5 bases and the J gene end by 2 bases; junction bases not matched to a gene: 12. Germline V gene sequence: CDR1 MNHNY, CDR2 SVGAGI (reference sequence). This CDR3 spans 16 amino acids. CDR3 loop: CASSNGWGAGTYEQYF. CDR3 coding DNA: TGTGCCAGCAGTAACGGTTGGGGAGCGGGGACCTACGAGCAGTACTTC.

The chain recombines TRBV6-1 with TRBJ2-5; 8 bases match TRBD2. Trimming at V came to 5 bases and at J to 4 bases, leaving 9 bases not matched to a gene. The CDR3 is made up of 15 amino acids. The V gene's germline CDR1 is MNHNS and CDR2 SASEGT. CDR3 DNA: TGTGCCAGCAGTATGAATCGGGGGGGCGGAGAGACCCAGTACTTC. This codes for CASSMNRGGGETQYF.

This chain links TRBV6-6 with TRBJ1-6; D is perhaps TRBD1 (5 bases). The germline CDR1 and CDR2 sequences are MNHNY and SVGAGI (reference sequence). The CDR3 is 13 residues long. V was trimmed by 8 bases and J by 3 bases, leaving 8 bases between them. DNA for the CDR3: TGTGCCAGCTGGGGGGGCTATAATTCACCCCTCCACTTT. This sequence encodes CASWGGYNSPLHF.

This chain uses TRBV11-2 with TRBJ1-1; TRBD1 aligns across 8 bases. The CDR3 totals 15 residues. The germline CDR1 and CDR2 sequences are SGHAT and FQNNGV. V trimming: 1 base; J trimming: 5 bases; junction bases outside the gene matches: 6. The CDR3 is CASSLVQTGVTEAFF. The CDR3 nucleotides read TGTGCCAGCAGCTTAGTCCAGACAGGGGTAACTGAAGCTTTCTTT.

V and J are TRBV5-6 and TRBJ2-7; 8 bases line up with TRBD1. V shed 2 bases and J 4 bases; nucleotides not matched to a gene: 5. This CDR3 has 14 amino acids. CDR1 is SGHDT and CDR2 is YYEEEE in the germline V gene. CDR3 nucleotides: TGTGCCAGCAGCTTTATGGACAGGGTTTACGAGCAGTACTTC. This encodes CASSFMDRVYEQYF.